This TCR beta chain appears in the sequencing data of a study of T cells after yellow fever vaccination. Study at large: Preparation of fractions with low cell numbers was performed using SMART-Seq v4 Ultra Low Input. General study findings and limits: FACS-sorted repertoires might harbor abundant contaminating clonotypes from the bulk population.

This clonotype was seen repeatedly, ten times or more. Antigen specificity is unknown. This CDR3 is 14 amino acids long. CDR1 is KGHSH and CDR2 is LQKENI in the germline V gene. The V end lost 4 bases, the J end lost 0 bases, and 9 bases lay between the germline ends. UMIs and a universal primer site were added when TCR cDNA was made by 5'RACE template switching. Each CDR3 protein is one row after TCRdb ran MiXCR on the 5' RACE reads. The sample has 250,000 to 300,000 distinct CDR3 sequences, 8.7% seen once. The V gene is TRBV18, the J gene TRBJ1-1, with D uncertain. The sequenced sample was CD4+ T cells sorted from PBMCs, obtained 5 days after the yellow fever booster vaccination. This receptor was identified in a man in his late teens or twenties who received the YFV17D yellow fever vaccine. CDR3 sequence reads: CASSLDTLNTEAFF. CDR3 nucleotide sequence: TGTGCCAGCTCACTCGACACCCTGAACACTGAAGCTTTCTTT.